This T cell receptor (beta chain) was retrieved from a study of blood T cell repertoires in COVID-19. Study summary: T cells, B-cell-depleted T cells, or PBMCs provided the cDNA or gDNA that served as material.

Per the authors' pipeline: For nucleated cells, counts were estimated from reference gene primer amplification. Assay: immunoSEQ multiplex PCR; the TCRdb copy retains only in-frame clones and omits some. The V and J calls and the clone size are those of that table, but D and trimming were determined from the DNA. Of around 62,000 clones in the sample, 65% to 90% were seen once. CDR3 length: 14 amino acids. With V trimmed by 4 bases and J by 5 bases, 6 bases remained unmatched. Per germline, CDR1 MNHEY and CDR2 SVGEGT. The gene calls are TRBV6-2 or TRBV6-3 and TRBJ2-5; 8 nucleotides align to TRBD2. This TCR came from a man aged 45-65 years with acute or convalescent COVID-19. Input material: peripheral blood. CDR3 amino acids: CASSLSGGGETQYF. The CDR3 DNA is TGTGCCAGCAGTTTAAGCGGGGGAGGGGAGACCCAGTACTTC.